This T cell receptor beta chain is from a study of control samples from healthy donors and cancer patients. Sequencing used immunoSEQ multiplex PCR; TCRdb keeps in-frame clones, though not all of them. Among 28,000 or so clones listed, approximately 78% were seen once. V lost 11 bases, J lost 6 bases, and 5 bases stayed unmatched. Germline CDR1 reads KGHDR; CDR2 reads SFDVKD. The CDR3 loop spans 13 amino acids. The V and J genes are TRBV24-1 and TRBJ2-1, with TRBD2 matching 11 bases. The TCR sequence derives from a man aged 60-69 years with colorectal cancer. The sample consisted of PBMCs. The CDR3 spells CAIGLAGGNEQFF. CDR3 in DNA: TGTGCCATCGGACTAGCGGGCGGCAATGAGCAGTTCTTC.